This T cell receptor beta chain emerged from a study of T cells in Graves' hyperthyroidism and ophthalmopathy. This clonotype was recorded only once. Trimming cost V 6 bases and J 9 bases; bases outside gene matches: 8. The CDR3 contains 14 residues. Germline assignment: CDR1 ENHRY and CDR2 SYGVKD. The source material, RNA transcripts, was used to amplify TCR beta CDR3 regions. During a first-round RT-PCR of the TCR CDR3, the HTBI primer set was used. MiXCR was run by TCRdb on the multiplex PCR reads, yielding one entry per CDR3 protein. There are about 480,000 distinct CDR3 sequences in the sample; about 22% occur only once, and about 49% lies in the top ten.

Sequencing was carried out using blood. The rearrangement uses TRBV10-3 and TRBJ2-1; 10 bases match TRBD1. The sequence was obtained from a woman between 70 and 85 years old with Graves' ophthalmopathy. Here the CDR3 reads CAIRRQGAPSEQFF. The DNA of the CDR3 is TGTGCCATCAGGAGACAGGGGGCGCCCAGTGAGCAGTTCTTC.